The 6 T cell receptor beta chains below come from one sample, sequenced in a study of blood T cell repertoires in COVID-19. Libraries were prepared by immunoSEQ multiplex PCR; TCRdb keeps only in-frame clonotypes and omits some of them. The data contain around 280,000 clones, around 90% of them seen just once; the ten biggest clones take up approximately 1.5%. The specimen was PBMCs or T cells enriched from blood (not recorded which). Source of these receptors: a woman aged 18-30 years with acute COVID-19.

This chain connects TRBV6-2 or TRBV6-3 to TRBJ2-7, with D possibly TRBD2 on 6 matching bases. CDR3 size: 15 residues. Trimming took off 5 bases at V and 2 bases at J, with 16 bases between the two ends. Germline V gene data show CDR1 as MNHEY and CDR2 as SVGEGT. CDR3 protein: CASSPRAGFPYEQYF. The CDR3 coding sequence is TGTGCCAGCAGTCCACGGGCGGGATTCCCCTACGAGCAGTACTTC.

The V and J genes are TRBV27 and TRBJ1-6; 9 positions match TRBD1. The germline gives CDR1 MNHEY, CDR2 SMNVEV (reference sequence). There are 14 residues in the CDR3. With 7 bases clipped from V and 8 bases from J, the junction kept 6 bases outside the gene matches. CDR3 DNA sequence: TGTGCCAGCAATGGACAGGGGACGGATTCACCCCTCCACTTT. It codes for CASNGQGTDSPLHF.

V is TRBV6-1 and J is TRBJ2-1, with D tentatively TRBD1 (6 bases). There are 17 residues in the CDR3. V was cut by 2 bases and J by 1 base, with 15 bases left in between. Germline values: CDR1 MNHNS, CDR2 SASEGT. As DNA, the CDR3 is TGTGCCAGCAGTGAACTCGTCCGGGACACTTCCTACAATGAGCAGTTCTTC. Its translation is CASSELVRDTSYNEQFF.

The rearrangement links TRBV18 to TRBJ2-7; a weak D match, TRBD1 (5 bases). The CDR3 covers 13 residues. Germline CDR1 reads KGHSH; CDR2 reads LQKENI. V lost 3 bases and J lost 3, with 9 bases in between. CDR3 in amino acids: CASSPPGIYEQYF. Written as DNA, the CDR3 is TGTGCCAGCTCACCGCCAGGGATCTACGAGCAGTACTTC.

CDR3: CASSSRDRVRSPLHF. CDR3 nucleotides: TGTGCCAGCAGCAGCCGGGACAGGGTGCGTTCACCCCTCCACTTT. V usage is TRBV21-1 and J usage is TRBJ1-6; the table names TRBD1, a call not compared with the DNA. TRBV21-1 has pseudogene status. The CDR3 is 15 amino acids.

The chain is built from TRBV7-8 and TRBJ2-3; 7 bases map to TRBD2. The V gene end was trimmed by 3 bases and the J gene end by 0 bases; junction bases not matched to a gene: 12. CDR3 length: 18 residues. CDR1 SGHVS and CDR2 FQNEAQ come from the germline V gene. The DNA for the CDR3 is TGTGCCAGCAGCTTTGGGGGGGTTATTAGCGGGAGCACAGATACGCAGTATTTT. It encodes CASSFGGVISGSTDTQYF.